These 5 T cell receptor beta chains originate from one sample sequenced in a study of shared clonotypes between healthy human individuals. Assay used: immunoSEQ multiplex PCR; TCRdb lists only in-frame clones, some missing. This table has approximately 460,000 clones, roughly 80% appearing once. Sequencing used PBMCs. These receptors originate from a woman aged 40 to 49 in good health. Some clones in this sample may be carry-over from other donors' samples.

The chain uses TRBV5-4 and TRBJ2-7; 10 bases are a match to TRBD2. CDR1 and CDR2 from the germline V gene are SGHNT and YYREEE (reference sequence). V lost 3 bases, J lost 3 bases, and 3 bases stayed unmatched. The CDR3 consists of 14 residues. CDR3 in amino acids: CASSSKREGYEQYF. The CDR3 DNA follows: TGTGCCAGCAGCTCTAAGCGGGAGGGCTACGAGCAGTACTTC. The full variable domain, completed using reference TRBV5-4 and TRBJ2-7, is ETGVTQSPTHLIKTRGQQVTLRCSSQSGHNTVSWYQQALGQGPQFIFQYYREEENGRGNFPPRFSGLQFPNYSSELNVNALELDDSALYLCASSSKREGYEQYFGPGTRLTVT.

Notes on this clone: The junction does not match germline at one end; this may be a read error. The chain employs TRBV7-3 and TRBJ1-2; D is ambiguous. Germline-derived CDR1 and CDR2 are SGHTA and FQGTGA. This CDR3 region has 13 residues. CDR3 sequence reads: CASSLRENSGYTF. The CDR3, as DNA: TGTGCCAGCAGCTTAAGGGAGAACTCTGGCTACACCTTC.

This rearrangement joins TRBV27 to TRBJ1-5; D gene uncertain. Germline V gene data show CDR1 as MNHEY and CDR2 as SMNVEV (reference sequence). The CDR3 is 14 amino acids. Trimming shortened V by 5 bases and J by 7 bases, and 15 bases separated the two germline ends. CDR3 amino acids: CASSQARARQPQHF. In DNA form, the CDR3 reads TGTGCCAGCAGTCAAGCCCGGGCACGGCAGCCCCAGCATTTT.

The CDR3, as DNA: TGTGCCAGCAGTGCCACAGGGGGCGCCGGCAATGAGCAGTTCTTC. As protein: CASSATGGAGNEQFF. This chain joins TRBV2 and TRBJ2-1; 9 bases fit TRBD1. V shed 4 bases, J shed 6 bases, and the junction held 7 bases outside the gene matches. Germline V gene data show CDR1 as SNHLY and CDR2 as FYNNEI. This CDR3 is 15 amino acids long.

The V and J genes are TRBV4-3 and TRBJ2-1; 9 bases are a match to TRBD2. With V trimmed by 2 bases and J by 6 bases, 11 bases remained unmatched. CDR1 and CDR2 (germline): LGHNA, YSLEER. The CDR3 sequence is 17 residues long. For the CDR3, the DNA is TGCGCCAGCAGCCAACGCGTAATAGCGGGAGTTGGCAATGAGCAGTTCTTC. Residues: CASSQRVIAGVGNEQFF.